Sequencing of this TCR beta chain was carried out in a study of Ad26.COV2.S vaccination and SARS-CoV-2 variants. About the research overall: Ad26.COV2.S shots went into the muscle once or twice, 56 days apart. General study results and limits: Placebo recipients and vaccine recipients were similar in non-spike TCR breadth.

CDR1 and CDR2 from the germline V gene are LGHDT and YNNKEL (reference sequence). The CDR3 covers 15 residues. Trimming took 5 bases from V and 3 from J; bases not matched to a gene: 5. Sequencing was performed with immunoSEQ multiplex PCR; in TCRdb, only in-frame clones are kept and a portion is missing. The sample has 300,000 to 350,000 clones, over 80% seen once. The treatment: 19 received Ad26.COV2.S at low or high dose, single or two shots; about 5 received placebo; per-sample allocation not given. Samples came from day 63 after the first vaccine or placebo injection. In the vaccine, an Ad26 vector expressed the SARS-CoV-2 spike of the Wuhan strain. Notes on this clone: Its antigen is unknown.

The sequenced sample was peripheral blood, obtained in a trial of Ad26.COV2.S vaccine versus placebo. The rearrangement joins TRBV3-1 (or the pseudogene TRBV3-2) to TRBJ2-2; TRBD2 aligns across 8 bases. The clonotype comes from a person between 18 and 65 years old who received the Ad26.COV2.S COVID-19 vaccine or a placebo. The CDR3 loop reads CASSSIGGDTGELFF. In nucleotides, the CDR3 is TGTGCCAGCAGCTCCATCGGGGGGGACACCGGGGAGCTGTTTTTT.